This T cell receptor beta chain emerged from a study of technical replicates of blood from a few donors. V lost 10 bases and J lost 4; bases outside the gene matches: 7. The CDR3 is made up of 13 amino acids. In germline, CDR1 is ENHRY, CDR2 SYGVKD. This table comes from immunoSEQ multiplex PCR, and its TCRdb copy is limited to in-frame clones, with some not included. The data show tens of thousands of clones, under 95% seen once. The chain links TRBV10-3 to TRBJ2-3, with 8 bases that match TRBD1. Sequenced sample: T cells isolated from PBMCs. The receptor was isolated from a human donor in good health. Here the CDR3 reads CATRDRSPDTQYF. The CDR3 DNA sequence: TGTGCCACCCGGGACAGGTCCCCAGATACGCAGTATTTT.